Shown below are 14 T cell receptor beta chains from a single sample sequenced in a study of PD-1 blockade in classical Hodgkin lymphoma. Libraries were prepared by immunoSEQ multiplex PCR; TCRdb keeps only in-frame clonotypes and omits some of them. The sample comprises 15,000 to 20,000 clones, roughly 80% of which are singletons, and 24% rests with the top ten. Each of the patients experienced relapse following autologous stem cell transplantation, and their brentuximab vedotin exposure differed. The sequenced sample was peripheral blood mononuclear cells (PBMCs), obtained at baseline. These receptors all stem from a human donor with classical Hodgkin lymphoma.

CDR3 DNA sequence: TGCGCCAGCAGCTTAACTTGGACAGGGTCTAATGAAAAACTGTTTTTT. As protein: CASSLTWTGSNEKLFF. The chain links TRBV5-1 to TRBJ1-4; 8 bases fit TRBD1. CDR3 length: 16 amino acids. CDR1 is SGHRS, CDR2 YFSETQ, per germline. J gave up 3 bases and V 2 bases, and 6 bases lay outside the gene matches.

The sample holds one count of this clone. The CDR3 DNA is TGCAGTGCTTCAGGGCCGGAGACCCAGTACTTC. It codes for CSASGPETQYF. The V call is TRBV20-1, the J call TRBJ2-5, with D maybe TRBD1 (5 bases). The ends were cut back, 5 bases at V and 5 bases at J, with 9 bases in the middle. The CDR3 runs to 11 residues. The germline CDR1 and CDR2 sequences are DFQATT and SNEGSKA (reference sequence).

The CDR3: CASRGGNYGYTF. DNA for the CDR3: TGTGCCAGCAGAGGGGGCAACTATGGCTACACCTTC. This sequence joins TRBV6-5 and TRBJ1-2; TRBD1 agrees at 7 bases. The junction had 0 bases not matched to a gene; V was cut back by 6 bases and J by 2 bases. Looked up from germline, CDR1 is MNHEY and CDR2 is SVGAGI. The CDR3 length is 12 residues.

This chain links TRBV4-2 with TRBJ2-1; D is tentatively TRBD1 or TRBD2 (5 bases each). V lost 0 bases and J 15 bases, leaving 18 bases between the germline ends. This CDR3 contains 14 residues. Germline loops: CDR1 LGHNA, CDR2 YNFKEQ. This chain's CDR3 is CASSQDSYGAYPFF. The CDR3 nucleotides read TGTGCCAGCAGCCAAGATTCGTACGGGGCTTACCCGTTCTTC.

This chain links TRBV19 with TRBJ2-1; D may correspond to TRBD1 or TRBD2 (6 bases each). The CDR3 totals 19 residues. V was shortened by 3 bases and J by 6 bases, with 27 bases between the two germline ends. Germline V gives CDR1 LNHDA, CDR2 SQIVND (reference sequence). The CDR3 DNA sequence: TGTGCCAGTAGTATCACGGTGACAGGTGGACTAAGGGGGAGCAATGAGCAGTTCTTC. Translated: CASSITVTGGLRGSNEQFF.

The gene calls are TRBV6-4 and TRBJ2-6, with a weak D call TRBD1 (5 bases). Germline V CDR1 and CDR2: MRHNA, SNTAGT. With 5 bases removed from V and 2 bases from J, the gap between germline ends came to 10 bases. This CDR3 comprises 15 residues. The CDR3 DNA reads as TGTGCCAGCAGTCCTCAGGGCACTGGGGCCAACGTCCTGACTTTC. It encodes CASSPQGTGANVLTF.

The J gene is TRBJ1-5, the V gene TRBV9; 11 bases map to TRBD1. The germline V gene has CDR1 SGDLS and CDR2 YYNGEE. V gave up 4 bases and J gave up 7 bases; unmatched junction bases: 13. The CDR3 consists of 17 residues. The CDR3 region has the DNA TGTGCCAGCAGCCCAAGCCCGGACAGGGGGCCGGGGCAGCCCCAGCATTTT. Its translation: CASSPSPDRGPGQPQHF.

The rearrangement joins TRBV10-1 to TRBJ2-1; TRBD1 is a possible D gene (6 bases). Germline values: CDR1 WNHNN, CDR2 SYGVQD (reference sequence). This CDR3 comprises 13 residues. V was pared by 4 bases and J by 3 bases, with 7 bases between. The DNA for the CDR3 is TGCGCCAGCAGTGGGGGGCTCTACAATGAGCAGTTCTTC. This translates into CASSGGLYNEQFF.

The chain uses TRBV19 and TRBJ2-1; no clear D gene. The CDR3 has 13 amino acids. V was clipped by 3 bases and J by 9 bases, with 12 bases between them. Germline CDR1 reads LNHDA; CDR2 reads SQIVND (reference sequence). This CDR3 is CASSISFKSEQFF. In nucleotides, the CDR3 is TGTGCCAGTAGTATTAGCTTCAAGAGTGAGCAGTTCTTC.

The V gene is TRBV30, the J gene TRBJ2-7; 7 bases fit TRBD2. There are 14 residues in the CDR3. Germline-derived CDR1 and CDR2 are GTSNPN and SVGIG (reference sequence). V was pared by 1 base and J by 6 bases, with 9 bases of the junction left unmatched. The CDR3 region is CAWSAGTKVPEQYF. CDR3 nucleotide sequence: TGTGCCTGGAGTGCAGGGACTAAAGTCCCCGAGCAGTACTTC. Combining the CDR3 with reference TRBV30 and TRBJ2-7 gives the whole variable domain SQTIHQWPATLVQPVGSPLSLECTVEGTSNPNLYWYRQAAGRGLQLLFYSVGIGQISSEVPQNLSASRPQDRQFILSSKKLLLSDSGFYLCAWSAGTKVPEQYFGPGTRLTVT.

The rearrangement uses TRBV27 and TRBJ2-1; perhaps D is TRBD1 or TRBD2 (6 bases each). In germline, CDR1 is MNHEY, CDR2 SMNVEV (reference sequence). V was pared by 6 bases and J by 5 bases, with 20 bases between. The CDR3 contains 16 residues. This CDR3 is CASRTLGAGIHNEQFF. The CDR3 DNA reads TGTGCCAGCAGAACCCTGGGGGCGGGAATTCACAATGAGCAGTTCTTC.

The chain combines TRBV5-1 with TRBJ1-1; D perhaps matches TRBD1 (5 bases). CDR1 is SGHRS and CDR2 is YFSETQ in the germline V gene. Trimming stripped 9 bases from V and 4 bases from J, with 16 bases between. The CDR3 length is 13 residues. Here the CDR3 DNA reads TGCGCCACCAGGGTGGAAGGGGTCACTGAAGCTTTCTTT. Amino acid sequence: CATRVEGVTEAFF.

The J gene is TRBJ2-1, the V gene TRBV4-2; 10 nucleotides match TRBD2. V was pared by 2 bases and J by 3 bases, with 10 bases of the junction left unmatched. The CDR3 has 18 amino acids. CDR1 is LGHNA, CDR2 YNFKEQ, per germline. CDR3 sequence reads: CASSQKLGLAGDYNEQFF. The CDR3, as DNA: TGTGCCAGCAGCCAAAAATTAGGGCTAGCGGGAGACTACAATGAGCAGTTCTTC.

The J gene is TRBJ1-6, the V gene TRBV11-2; D remains ambiguous. V gave up 1 base and J gave up 0 bases, with 13 bases separating them. The CDR3 contains 18 residues. Germline V gene data show CDR1 as SGHAT and CDR2 as FQNNGV. CDR3 residues: CASSLATTGSSYNSPLHF. As DNA, the CDR3 is TGTGCCAGCAGCTTAGCGACCACGGGGAGCTCCTATAATTCACCCCTCCACTTT.